Each of the 10 T cell receptor beta chains below was sequenced from the same sample in a study of shared clonotypes between healthy human individuals. TCRdb keeps only in-frame clones here, not all; method: immunoSEQ multiplex PCR. The table includes 780,000 or so clones, roughly 72% detected once. Sequencing was performed on memory CD4+ T cells sorted from blood. Noted subset: CD45RA-negative fraction. These receptors were obtained from a woman aged 25 to 39 in good health.

J is TRBJ1-6 and V is TRBV14; D might be TRBD1 (5 bases). Germline V gene lookup returns CDR1 SGHDN and CDR2 FVKESK. CDR3 length equals 13 residues. Trimming shortened V by 4 bases and J by 8 bases, and 9 bases separated the two germline ends. The CDR3 loop is CASSPQGDSPLHF. The DNA of the CDR3 is TGTGCCAGCAGCCCCCAGGGAGATTCACCCCTCCACTTT.

The rearrangement joins TRBV18 to TRBJ2-2; TRBD1 agrees at 8 bases. This CDR3 is 15 amino acids long. CDR1 KGHSH and CDR2 LQKENI come from the germline V gene. Trimming at V came to 5 bases and at J to 4 bases, leaving 6 bases not matched to a gene. CDR3 protein: CASSTGQGPTGELFF. CDR3 bases: TGTGCCAGCTCAACAGGACAGGGTCCCACCGGGGAGCTGTTTTTT.

This clone was seen only once. The chain uses TRBV19 and TRBJ1-2; D gene ambiguous. CDR1 and CDR2 from the germline V gene are LNHDA and SQIVND (reference sequence). V was trimmed by 4 bases and J by 0 bases, leaving 9 bases between them. The CDR3 covers 14 residues. Written as DNA, the CDR3 is TGTGCCAGTAGTAGGGGAGTCCCTAACTATGGCTACACCTTC. This translates into CASSRGVPNYGYTF.

The rearrangement links TRBV10-3 to TRBJ2-1, with 7 bases identical to TRBD2. CDR1 ENHRY and CDR2 SYGVKD come from the germline V gene. The V and J ends lost 6 bases and 3 bases, in that order; junction bases with no gene match: 8. The CDR3 has 15 residues. CDR3 protein: CAISRDYPYYNEQFF. The CDR3 nucleotides are TGTGCCATCAGCAGGGACTACCCTTACTACAATGAGCAGTTCTTC.

V is TRBV19 and J is TRBJ1-2; D is possibly TRBD1 (6 bases). Per the germline V gene, CDR1 is LNHDA and CDR2 is SQIVND (reference sequence). The CDR3 runs 15 residues. Trimming removed 7 bases at V and 4 bases at J, with 19 bases between. The CDR3: CASTTGGGGGYGYTF. The CDR3 nucleotides read TGTGCCAGTACCACCGGCGGAGGAGGGGGCTATGGCTACACCTTC. Full variable domain (outside the CDR3, taken from reference TRBV19 and TRBJ1-2): DGGITQSPKYLFRKEGQNVTLSCEQNLNHDAMYWYRQDPGQGLRLIYYSQIVNDFQKGDIAEGYSVSREKKESFPLTVTSAQKNPTAFYLCASTTGGGGGYGYTFGSGTRLTVV.

The chain recombines TRBV30 with TRBJ2-7, with 7 bases matching TRBD2. This CDR3 is 15 amino acids long. CDR1 is GTSNPN and CDR2 is SVGIG in the germline V gene (reference sequence). Losses at the gene ends were 1 base for V and 6 bases for J; bases not matched to a gene: 12. The CDR3 DNA reads as TGTGCCTGGAGTGGTGGCGGGAGCCTGTACGGCGAGCAGTACTTC. Translation gives CAWSGGGSLYGEQYF.

The chain couples TRBV9 to TRBJ1-5; D is ambiguous. The V end was cut by 0 bases, the J end by 5 bases, with 6 bases between. Germline assignment: CDR1 SGDLS and CDR2 YYNGEE. The CDR3 loop spans 13 amino acids. CDR3 bases: TGTGCCAGCAGCGTAGACGGGGATCAGCCCCAGCATTTT. Translating it yields CASSVDGDQPQHF.

This clone was seen ten or more times. The sample contains more than one DNA sequence encoding this CDR3. Here the CDR3 DNA reads TGCAGCGTTGAAGACACTAGCGGGTACTCCTACGAGCAGTACTTC. Translation gives CSVEDTSGYSYEQYF. This chain joins TRBV29-1 and TRBJ2-7, with 9 bases identical to TRBD2. Germline CDR1 SQVTM, CDR2 ANQGSEA. CDR3 length equals 15 residues. V trimming: 0 bases; J trimming: 0 bases; junction bases outside the gene matches: 3.

On this clone: Different DNA sequences within this sample yield the same CDR3. The rearrangement joins TRBV6-6 to TRBJ1-1; TRBD1 is a possible D gene (5 bases). V was trimmed by 0 bases and J by 8 bases, leaving 7 bases between them. Germline V lookup: CDR1 MNHNY, CDR2 SVGAGI (reference sequence). This CDR3 region has 12 residues. In DNA form, the CDR3 reads TGTGCCAGCAGTTACTCCCCAGGGGAAGCTTTCTTT. Translated: CASSYSPGEAFF.

This clone turned up a few times. The rearrangement uses TRBV5-4 and TRBJ2-1; D possibly corresponds to TRBD1 (6 bases). The CDR3 spans 15 residues. The V end was cut by 4 bases, the J end by 10 bases, with 21 bases between. CDR1 SGHNT and CDR2 YYREEE come from the germline V gene (reference sequence). The CDR3 spells CASSPGTRGIQEQFF. The CDR3 DNA reads TGTGCCAGCAGCCCCGGGACAAGGGGGATACAAGAGCAGTTCTTC. The full variable domain, rest sourced from reference TRBV5-4 and TRBJ2-1, is ETGVTQSPTHLIKTRGQQVTLRCSSQSGHNTVSWYQQALGQGPQFIFQYYREEENGRGNFPPRFSGLQFPNYSSELNVNALELDDSALYLCASSPGTRGIQEQFFGPGTRLTVL.